This TCR beta chain stems from a study of CD8+ T cells in alopecia areata. Study results and caveats: Sequencing of scalp tissue also captures the resident alphabeta T cells of normal skin. Clonality exceeded that of normal scalp in lesional scalp, most notably in alopecia totalis/universalis. Patients showed less clear TCR sequence sharing than mice, possibly partly because of HLA diversity.

It was with CD4, CD8alpha, NKG2D, NKG2ACE and other markers that pooled cutaneous lymph node cells were sorted. Germline CDR1 reads NSQYPW; CDR2 reads LRSPGD (reference sequence). Trimming took 4 bases from V and 1 from J; bases not matched to a gene: 5. The CDR3 contains 16 residues. It was cDNA, reverse transcribed from extracted RNA, that served as the sequencing template. Produced via immunoSEQ multiplex PCR; TCRdb's table is partial and in-frame only. The sample is made up of over 15,000 clones, none counted only once. This clone was seen at least ten times. The antigen remains unidentified. Gene names refer to mouse genes. The read terminates 4 residues before the CDR3 end, so the remaining end is supplied by the germline J gene.

The chain uses TRBV1 and TRBJ2-1; 9 positions agree with TRBD2. The specimen sequenced was CD8+ T cells sorted from a lymph node. The clonotype comes from a C3H/HeJ mouse with alopecia areata. The strain is characterized by the MHC haplotype H2-k. The CDR3 loop reads CTCSGRDWANYAEQFF. CDR3 DNA (partial): TGCACCTGCAGTGGCCGGGACTGGGCGAACTATGCT.